The entry that follows covers one T cell receptor (beta chain) sequence. The data originate from a study of PD-L1 blockade in urothelial cancer. At the level of the study: Atezolizumab 1,200 mg was given intravenously every 3 weeks, starting 2014.

The CDR3 has 16 amino acids. V gave up 5 bases and J gave up 2 bases; unmatched junction bases: 9. Germline V gene data show CDR1 as MNHEY and CDR2 as SMNVEV (reference sequence). The time point: pretreatment peripheral blood. Some clones are missing from TCRdb's copy, which holds only in-frame ones; the method was immunoSEQ multiplex PCR. The profile shows 40,000 to 60,000 clones, around 80% of them singletons. The chain has TRBV27 and TRBJ1-5; 7 bases are shared with TRBD1. The sequencing used PBMCs, collected around atezolizumab (anti-PD-L1) treatment. The receptor's source is an older man with urothelial cancer. CDR3 amino acids: CASSVQGVRGNQPQHF. The CDR3 nucleotides read TGTGCCAGCAGTGTTCAGGGGGTCAGGGGCAATCAGCCCCAGCATTTT.